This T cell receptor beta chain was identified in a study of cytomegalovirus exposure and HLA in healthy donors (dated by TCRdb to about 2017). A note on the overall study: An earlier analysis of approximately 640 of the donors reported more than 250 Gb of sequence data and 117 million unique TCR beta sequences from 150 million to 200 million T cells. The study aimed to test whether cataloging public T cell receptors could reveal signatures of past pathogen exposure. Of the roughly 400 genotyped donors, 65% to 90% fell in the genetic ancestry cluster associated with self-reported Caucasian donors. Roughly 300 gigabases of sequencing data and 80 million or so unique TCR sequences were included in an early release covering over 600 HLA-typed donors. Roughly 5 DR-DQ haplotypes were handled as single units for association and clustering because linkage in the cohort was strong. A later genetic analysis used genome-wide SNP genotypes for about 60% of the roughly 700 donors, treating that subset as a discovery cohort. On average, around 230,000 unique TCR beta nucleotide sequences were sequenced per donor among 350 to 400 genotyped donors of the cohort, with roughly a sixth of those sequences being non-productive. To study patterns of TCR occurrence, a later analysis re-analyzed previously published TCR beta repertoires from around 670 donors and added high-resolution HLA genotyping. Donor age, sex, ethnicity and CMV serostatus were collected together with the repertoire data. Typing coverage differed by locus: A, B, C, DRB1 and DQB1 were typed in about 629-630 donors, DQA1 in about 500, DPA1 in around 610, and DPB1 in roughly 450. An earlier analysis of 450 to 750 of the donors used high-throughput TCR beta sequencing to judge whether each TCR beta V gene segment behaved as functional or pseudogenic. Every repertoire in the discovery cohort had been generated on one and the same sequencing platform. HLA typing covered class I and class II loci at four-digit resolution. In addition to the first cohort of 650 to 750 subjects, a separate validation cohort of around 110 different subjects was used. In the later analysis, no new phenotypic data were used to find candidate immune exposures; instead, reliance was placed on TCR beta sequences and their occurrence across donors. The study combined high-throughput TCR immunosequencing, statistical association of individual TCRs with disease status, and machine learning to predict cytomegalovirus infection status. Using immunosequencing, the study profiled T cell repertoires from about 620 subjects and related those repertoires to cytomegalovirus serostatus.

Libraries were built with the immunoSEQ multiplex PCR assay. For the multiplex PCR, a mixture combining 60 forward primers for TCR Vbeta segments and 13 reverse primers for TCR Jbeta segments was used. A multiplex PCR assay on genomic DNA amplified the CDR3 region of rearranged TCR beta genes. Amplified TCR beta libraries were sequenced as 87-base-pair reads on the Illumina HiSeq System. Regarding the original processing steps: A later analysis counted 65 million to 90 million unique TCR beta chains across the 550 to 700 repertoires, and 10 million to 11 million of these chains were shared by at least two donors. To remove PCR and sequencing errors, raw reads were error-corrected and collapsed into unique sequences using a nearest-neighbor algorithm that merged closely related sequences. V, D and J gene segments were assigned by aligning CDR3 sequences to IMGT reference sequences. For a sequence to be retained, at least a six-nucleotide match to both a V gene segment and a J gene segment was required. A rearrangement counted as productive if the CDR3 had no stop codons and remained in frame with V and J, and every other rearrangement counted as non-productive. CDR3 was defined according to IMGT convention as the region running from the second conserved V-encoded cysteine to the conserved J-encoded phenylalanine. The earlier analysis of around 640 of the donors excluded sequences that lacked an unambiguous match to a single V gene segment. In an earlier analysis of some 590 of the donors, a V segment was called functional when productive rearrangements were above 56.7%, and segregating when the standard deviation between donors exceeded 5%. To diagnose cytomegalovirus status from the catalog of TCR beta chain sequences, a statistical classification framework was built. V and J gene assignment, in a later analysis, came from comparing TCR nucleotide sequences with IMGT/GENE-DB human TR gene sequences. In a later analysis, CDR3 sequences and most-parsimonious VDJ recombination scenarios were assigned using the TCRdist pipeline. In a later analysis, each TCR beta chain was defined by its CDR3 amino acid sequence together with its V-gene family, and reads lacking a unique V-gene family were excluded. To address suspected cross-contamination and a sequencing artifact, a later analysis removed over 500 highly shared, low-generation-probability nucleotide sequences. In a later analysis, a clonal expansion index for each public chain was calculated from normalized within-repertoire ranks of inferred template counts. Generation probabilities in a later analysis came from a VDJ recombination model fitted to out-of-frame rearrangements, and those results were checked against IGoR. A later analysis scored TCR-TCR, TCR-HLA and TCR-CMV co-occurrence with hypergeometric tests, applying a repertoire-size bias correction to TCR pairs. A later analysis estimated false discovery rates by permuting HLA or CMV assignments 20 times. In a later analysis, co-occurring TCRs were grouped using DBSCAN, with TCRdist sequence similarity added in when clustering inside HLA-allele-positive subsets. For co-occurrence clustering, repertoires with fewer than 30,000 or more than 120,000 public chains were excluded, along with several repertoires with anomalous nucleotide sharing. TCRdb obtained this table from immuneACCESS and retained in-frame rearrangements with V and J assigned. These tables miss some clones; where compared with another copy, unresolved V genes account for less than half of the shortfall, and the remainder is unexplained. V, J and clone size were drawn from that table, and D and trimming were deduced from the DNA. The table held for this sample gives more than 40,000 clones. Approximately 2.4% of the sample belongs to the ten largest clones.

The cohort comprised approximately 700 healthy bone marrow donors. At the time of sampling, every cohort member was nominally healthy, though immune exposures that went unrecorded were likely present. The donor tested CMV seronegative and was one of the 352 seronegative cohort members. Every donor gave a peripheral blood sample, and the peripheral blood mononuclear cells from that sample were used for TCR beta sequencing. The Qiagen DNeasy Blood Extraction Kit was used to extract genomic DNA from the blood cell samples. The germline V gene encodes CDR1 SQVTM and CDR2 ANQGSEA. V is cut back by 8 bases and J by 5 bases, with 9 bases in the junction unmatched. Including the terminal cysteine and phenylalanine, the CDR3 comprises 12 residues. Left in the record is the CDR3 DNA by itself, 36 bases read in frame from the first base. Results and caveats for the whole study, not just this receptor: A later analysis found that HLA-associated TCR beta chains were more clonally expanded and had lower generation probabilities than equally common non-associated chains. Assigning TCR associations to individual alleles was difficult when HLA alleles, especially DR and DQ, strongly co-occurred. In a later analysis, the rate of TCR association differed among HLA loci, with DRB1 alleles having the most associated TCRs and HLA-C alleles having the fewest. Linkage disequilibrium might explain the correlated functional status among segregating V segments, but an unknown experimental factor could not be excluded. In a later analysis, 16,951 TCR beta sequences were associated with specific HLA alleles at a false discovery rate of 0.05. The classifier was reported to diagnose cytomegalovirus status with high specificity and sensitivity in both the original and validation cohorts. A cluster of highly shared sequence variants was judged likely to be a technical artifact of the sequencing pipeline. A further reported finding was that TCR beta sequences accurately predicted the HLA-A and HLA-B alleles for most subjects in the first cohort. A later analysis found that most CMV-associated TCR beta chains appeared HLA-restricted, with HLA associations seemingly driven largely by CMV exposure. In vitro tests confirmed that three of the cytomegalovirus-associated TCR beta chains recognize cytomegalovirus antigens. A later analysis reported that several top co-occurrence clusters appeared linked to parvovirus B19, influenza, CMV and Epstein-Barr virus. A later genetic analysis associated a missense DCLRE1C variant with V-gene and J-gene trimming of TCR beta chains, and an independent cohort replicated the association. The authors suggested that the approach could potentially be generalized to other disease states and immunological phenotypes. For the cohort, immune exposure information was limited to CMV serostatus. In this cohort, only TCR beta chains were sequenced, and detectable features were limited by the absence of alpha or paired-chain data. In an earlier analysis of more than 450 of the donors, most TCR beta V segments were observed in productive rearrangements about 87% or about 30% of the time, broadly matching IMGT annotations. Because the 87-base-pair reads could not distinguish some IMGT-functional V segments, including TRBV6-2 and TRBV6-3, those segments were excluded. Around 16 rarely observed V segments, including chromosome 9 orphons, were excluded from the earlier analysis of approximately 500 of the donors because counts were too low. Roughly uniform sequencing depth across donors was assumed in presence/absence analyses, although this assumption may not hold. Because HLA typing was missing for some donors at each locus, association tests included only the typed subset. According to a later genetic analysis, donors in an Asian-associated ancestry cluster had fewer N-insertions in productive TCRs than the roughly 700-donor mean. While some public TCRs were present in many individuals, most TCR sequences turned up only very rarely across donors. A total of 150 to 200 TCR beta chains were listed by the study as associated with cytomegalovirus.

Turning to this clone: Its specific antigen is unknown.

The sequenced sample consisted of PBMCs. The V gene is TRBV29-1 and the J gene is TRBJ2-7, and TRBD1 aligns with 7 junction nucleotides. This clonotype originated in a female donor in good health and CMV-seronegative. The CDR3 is CSTQTGINEQYF. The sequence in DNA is TGCAGCACCCAGACAGGGATCAACGAGCAGTACTTC.